This T cell receptor beta chain emerged from a study of T cells in Graves' hyperthyroidism and ophthalmopathy. At the level of the study: Before any treatment, at initial diagnosis, peripheral blood was collected.

Trimming left V 0 bases short and J 2 bases short, with 8 bases between. Germline V gene data show CDR1 as LGHNA and CDR2 as YSLEER. The CDR3 extends over 15 amino acids. Of note for this clonotype: The antigen remains undetermined.

The investigators amplified TCR beta CDR3 regions from RNA transcripts. The study used the HTBI primer set for a first-round RT-PCR of the TCR CDR3. From the multiplex PCR reads, TCRdb called clonotypes with MiXCR, one entry per CDR3 protein. Of about 530,000 distinct CDR3 sequences listed, about 15% are singletons. The study, taken as a whole, reports: A model using 13 V-J features told ophthalmopathy apart from stable hyperthyroidism. Clonotypes that were expanded in thyroid above 0.001 mostly appeared in blood too.

Researchers barred patients who had uncontrolled infection, other autoimmune disease, pregnancy or lactation. Sequencing was carried out using blood. The rearrangement uses TRBV4-3 and TRBJ1-3, with no clear D. The TCR sequence derives from a woman under 30 with Graves' ophthalmopathy. CDR3 in amino acids: CASSQDRAPGNTIYF. The CDR3 coding sequence is TGCGCCAGCAGCCAAGATAGGGCACCTGGAAACACCATATATTTT.